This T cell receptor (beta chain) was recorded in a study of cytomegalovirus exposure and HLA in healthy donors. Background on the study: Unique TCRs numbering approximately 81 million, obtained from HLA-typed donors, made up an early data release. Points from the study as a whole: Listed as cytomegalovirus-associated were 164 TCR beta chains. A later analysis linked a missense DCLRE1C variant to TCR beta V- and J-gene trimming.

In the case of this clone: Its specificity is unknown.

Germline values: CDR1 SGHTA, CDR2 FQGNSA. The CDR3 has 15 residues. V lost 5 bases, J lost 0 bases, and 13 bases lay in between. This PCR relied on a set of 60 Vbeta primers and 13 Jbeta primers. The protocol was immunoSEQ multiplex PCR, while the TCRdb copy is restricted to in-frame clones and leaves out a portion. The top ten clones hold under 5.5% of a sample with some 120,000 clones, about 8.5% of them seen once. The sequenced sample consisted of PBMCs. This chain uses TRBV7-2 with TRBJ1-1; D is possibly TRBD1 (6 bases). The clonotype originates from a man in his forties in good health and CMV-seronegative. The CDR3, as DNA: TGTGCCAGCAGCCAGGGGACATACATGAACACTGAAGCTTTCTTT. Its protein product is CASSQGTYMNTEAFF.